One and the same sample provided the 28 T cell receptor beta chains below, sequenced in a study of identical twins. TCRdb analysed the 5' RACE reads with MiXCR anew, one entry per CDR3 protein. This table holds approximately 590,000 distinct CDR3 sequences, approximately 9.6% found once. This sample was shared with a second study, whose subject was yellow fever vaccine responses in identical twins.

The sequenced sample consisted of PBMCs. The receptor source for this set is a woman younger than 35 in good health.

In this sample, this clonotype turned up a few times. The chain recombines TRBV30 with TRBJ2-1; weak D call: TRBD2 (6 bases). The CDR3 loop spans 16 amino acids. CDR1 and CDR2 (germline): GTSNPN, SVGIG (reference sequence). V gave up 0 bases and J gave up 5 bases, with 17 bases separating them. The CDR3 DNA reads as TGTGCCTGGAGTGTATTAGCGGCCGAAACAAACAATGAGCAGTTCTTC. It codes for CAWSVLAAETNNEQFF.

This clonotype was counted between two and nine times. The chain combines TRBV29-1 with TRBJ2-1; possibly TRBD2 for D (5 bases). V was pared by 2 bases and J by 4 bases, with 9 bases between. The CDR3 contains 13 residues. From germline, CDR1 is SQVTM and CDR2 ANQGSEA. The CDR3 nucleotides read TGCAGCGTTGAACCTACGGGGTACAATGAGCAGTTCTTC. Its protein product is CSVEPTGYNEQFF.

This clonotype has more than one count but fewer than ten. The gene calls are TRBV7-3 and TRBJ2-1, with 13 bases fitting TRBD2. This CDR3 contains 15 residues. In germline, CDR1 is SGHTA, CDR2 FQGTGA. With V trimmed by 5 bases and J by 9 bases, 7 bases remained unmatched. Here the CDR3 reads CASSPLTSGGGEQFF. The CDR3 DNA sequence: TGTGCCAGCAGCCCCCTTACTAGCGGGGGGGGTGAGCAGTTCTTC.

The CDR3 region has the DNA TGTGCCTCGTTTCCCCCGGACAGCACAGATACGCAGTATTTT. Translation: CASFPPDSTDTQYF. The chain recombines TRBV28 with TRBJ2-3; D unclear. The V end lost 11 bases, the J end lost 0 bases, and 15 bases lay between the germline ends. This CDR3 spans 14 amino acids. CDR1 is MDHEN and CDR2 is SYDVKM in the germline V gene.

This clonotype has ten or more counts. This sequence joins TRBV12-3 or TRBV12-4 and TRBJ2-3, with 10 bases identical to TRBD2. This CDR3 comprises 16 residues. Germline trimming cut 3 bases from V and 4 bases from J; bases unmatched to any gene: 7. CDR3 coding DNA: TGTGCCAGCAGTTTGGGCAGCGGGAGGGCCTCAGATACGCAGTATTTT. Translation: CASSLGSGRASDTQYF.

There are a few counts of this clonotype. The rearrangement links TRBV4-3 to TRBJ2-7; TRBD1 agrees at 7 bases. The CDR3 has 17 amino acids. The J segment lost 4 bases and the V segment lost 2 bases, leaving 14 bases of the junction unmatched. Germline V gene sequence: CDR1 LGHNA, CDR2 YSLEER. CDR3 in DNA: TGCGCCAGCAGCCAACCCAACATACAGGGGTCAACATACGAGCAGTACTTC. Translating gives CASSQPNIQGSTYEQYF.

This clonotype was recorded many times. This chain uses TRBV11-2 with TRBJ1-5, with 8 bases matching TRBD1. The V gene's germline CDR1 is SGHAT and CDR2 FQNNGV. The ends lost 3 bases at V and 2 bases at J; junction bases unmatched: 6. This CDR3 is built from 16 residues. CDR3 bases: TGTGCCAGCAGCTTGAGGACAGGGCCGGGCAATCAGCCCCAGCATTTT. Its translation is CASSLRTGPGNQPQHF.

This clonotype was recorded many times. J is TRBJ2-1 and V is TRBV6-1; D is perhaps TRBD1 (5 bases). The CDR3 runs to 14 residues. Trimming pared 7 bases from V and 4 bases from J, leaving 14 bases between. Germline loops: CDR1 MNHNS, CDR2 SASEGT. The CDR3 protein is CASTGQGGYNEQFF. The CDR3, as DNA: TGTGCCAGCACTGGGCAGGGTGGGTACAATGAGCAGTTCTTC.

The table lists this clonotype with many counts. V gene TRBV20-1 combines with J gene TRBJ1-2; TRBD1 is a possible D gene (5 bases). The CDR3 is 11 residues long. Germline V CDR1 and CDR2: DFQATT, SNEGSKA (reference sequence). CDR3 DNA: TGCTCATCCGGGACCACTTATGGCTACACCTTC. It codes for CSSGTTYGYTF.

This clonotype was detected ten times or more. V is TRBV6-6 and J is TRBJ2-7; 7 bases fit TRBD2. Germline CDR1 and CDR2: MNHNY and SVGAGI (reference sequence). The J segment lost 5 bases and the V segment lost 4 bases, leaving 5 bases of the junction unmatched. The CDR3 has 13 amino acids. The CDR3 reads CASSWTAGDEQYF. For the CDR3, the DNA is TGTGCCAGCAGTTGGACGGCGGGGGACGAGCAGTACTTC.

The chain carries TRBV11-3 and TRBJ2-5; perhaps TRBD1 as D (6 bases). Germline V gives CDR1 SGHNT, CDR2 YENEEA. V was trimmed by 5 bases and J by 7 bases, leaving 17 bases between them. The CDR3 spans 14 residues. Here the CDR3 DNA reads TGTGCCAGCAGCCGCCTGGGGGCAACGGGGACCCAGTACTTC. Residues: CASSRLGATGTQYF.

In its sample, this clonotype was seen many times. The genes are TRBV5-5 and TRBJ2-1; no clear D. The CDR3 is made up of 13 amino acids. The V gene lost 6 bases and the J gene lost 4 bases, with 11 bases spanning the gap. In germline, CDR1 is SGHKS, CDR2 YYEKEE (reference sequence). The CDR3 protein is CASNLPEYNEQFF. CDR3 sequence (DNA): TGTGCCAGCAACCTACCCGAATACAATGAGCAGTTCTTC.

This clonotype was counted only a few times. V is TRBV27 and J is TRBJ2-5; 10 positions agree with TRBD1. The V segment lost 7 bases and the J segment 2 bases; nucleotides outside the gene matches: 1. The CDR3 is 13 amino acids. The germline gives CDR1 MNHEY, CDR2 SMNVEV (reference sequence). The CDR3 nucleotides are TGTGCCAGCATGGGACAGGGGCAAGAGACCCAGTACTTC. It yields the protein CASMGQGQETQYF.

The chain couples TRBV7-9 to TRBJ2-7, with D perhaps TRBD1 (5 bases). Germline loops: CDR1 SEHNR, CDR2 FQNEAQ (reference sequence). Deletions cut 5 bases from V and 6 bases from J, with 11 bases between. This CDR3 spans 12 amino acids. The CDR3 is CASSVGLREQYF. CDR3 DNA sequence: TGTGCCAGCAGCGTGGGGCTCCGCGAGCAGTACTTC.

The chain employs TRBV12-3 or TRBV12-4 and TRBJ2-7, with D possibly called TRBD1 or TRBD2 (6 bases each). V lost 8 bases and J 5 bases, leaving 16 bases between the germline ends. The CDR3 covers 13 residues. As DNA, the CDR3 is TGTGCCAGCCAGGGGCTAGCGACCCACGAGCAGTACTTC. Protein sequence: CASQGLATHEQYF.

The CDR3 region has the DNA TGTGCCAGCAGCCACAGAGTATCCCGGTCCCAAGAGACCCAGTACTTC. Its protein is CASSHRVSRSQETQYF. This chain uses TRBV7-9 with TRBJ2-5; D remains unclear. Trimming removed 5 bases at V and 1 base at J, with 17 bases between. CDR3 length: 16 amino acids. Germline V gene data show CDR1 as SEHNR and CDR2 as FQNEAQ (reference sequence).

This clonotype was observed at least ten times. The chain links TRBV12-3 or TRBV12-4 to TRBJ2-3; the D gene is possibly TRBD1 (5 bases). Trimming took off 6 bases at V and 6 bases at J, with 10 bases between the two ends. This CDR3 is 12 amino acids long. CDR3 coding DNA: TGTGCCAGCAGGGACAACGGGGATACGCAGTATTTT. Its translation is CASRDNGDTQYF.

The rearrangement joins TRBV4-3 to TRBJ2-7; no clear D gene. The CDR3 is 14 residues long. The V and J ends lost 1 base and 2 bases respectively, with 9 bases between them. Germline values: CDR1 LGHNA, CDR2 YSLEER. The chain's CDR3 is CASSQGLDTYEQYF. The CDR3 nucleotides read TGCGCCAGCAGCCAAGGACTGGATACCTACGAGCAGTACTTC.

At least ten counts were recorded for this clonotype. The V and J genes are TRBV7-8 and TRBJ2-1; 12 bases agree with TRBD2. J lost 9 bases, V lost 5 bases, and 5 bases had no gene match. Per the germline V gene, CDR1 is SGHVS and CDR2 is FQNEAQ. The CDR3 has 14 amino acids. CDR3 nucleotide sequence: TGTGCCAGCAGCGACCCTAGCGGGAGGGTTGAGCAGTTCTTC. It is translated as CASSDPSGRVEQFF.

This clonotype was seen at least ten times. The chain has TRBV12-3 or TRBV12-4 and TRBJ2-7; the D is unclear. The CDR3 has 14 residues. V was cut by 2 bases and J by 1 base, with 9 bases left in between. As DNA, the CDR3 is TGTGCCAGCAGTTTAAGGCCCGATTCCTACGAGCAGTACTTC. Translated, it gives CASSLRPDSYEQYF.

This clonotype was counted at least ten times. V usage is TRBV15 and J usage is TRBJ2-3; D is perhaps TRBD1 (6 bases). Trimming stripped 3 bases from V and 1 base from J, with 11 bases between. The CDR3 is 15 residues long. CDR1 LNHNV and CDR2 YYDKDF come from the germline V gene (reference sequence). The CDR3 DNA follows: TGTGCCACCAGCAGGGGACAAACAGGCACAGATACGCAGTATTTT. Translating gives CATSRGQTGTDTQYF.

In its sample, this clonotype was seen a few times. V usage is TRBV12-3 or TRBV12-4 and J usage is TRBJ2-2; perhaps TRBD1 as D (6 bases). The CDR3 spans 15 residues. V dropped 3 bases and J dropped 2 bases, with 10 bases sitting between them. The CDR3 coding sequence is TGTGCCAGCAGTTTGGGCAGGGGAAACACCGGGGAGCTGTTTTTT. This encodes CASSLGRGNTGELFF.

This clonotype was detected ten times or more. This chain connects TRBV6-5 to TRBJ2-7; D call uncertain. V was clipped by 4 bases and J by 7 bases, with 11 bases between them. The CDR3 runs 12 residues. CDR1 is MNHEY, CDR2 SVGAGI, per germline. DNA of the CDR3: TGTGCCAGCAGTTTTTCCGGCCGGGAGCAGTACTTC. Protein sequence: CASSFSGREQYF.

This clonotype was seen ten or more times. The V call is TRBV6-5, the J call TRBJ2-1; no reliable D call. The germline gives CDR1 MNHEY, CDR2 SVGAGI. The CDR3 is 11 amino acids. V lost 5 bases to trimming and J lost 5 bases, with 4 bases between them. CDR3 protein: CASSRDNEQFF. CDR3 nucleotide sequence: TGTGCCAGCAGTCGGGACAATGAGCAGTTCTTC.

This clonotype was seen ten or more times. This chain joins TRBV15 and TRBJ2-7; D remains unclear. The germline CDR1 and CDR2 sequences are LNHNV and YYDKDF (reference sequence). The length of the CDR3 is 16 residues. V lost 5 bases, J lost 2 bases, and 19 bases lay in between. DNA of the CDR3: TGTGCCACCAGCTTAGCCCCGGGCCTCTCACCCTACGAGCAGTACTTC. Amino acids: CATSLAPGLSPYEQYF.

DNA for the CDR3: TGTGCCAGCAGTAAGGACCTCCATGGGGAGCAGTACTTC. Translation: CASSKDLHGEQYF. The chain uses TRBV28 and TRBJ2-7; D gene unclear. Germline-derived CDR1 and CDR2 are MDHEN and SYDVKM. This CDR3 has 13 residues. V was cut by 5 bases and J by 7 bases, with 15 bases left in between. The whole variable domain, filled in from reference TRBV28 and TRBJ2-7, reads DVKVTQSSRYLVKRTGEKVFLECVQDMDHENMFWYRQDPGLGLRLIYFSYDVKMKEKGDIPEGYSVSREKKERFSLILESASTNQTSMYLCASSKDLHGEQYFGPGTRLTVT.

This clonotype was seen repeatedly, ten times or more. This chain connects TRBV12-3 or TRBV12-4 to TRBJ2-1; 8 bases match TRBD1. The CDR3 totals 13 residues. The V segment lost 5 bases and the J segment 6 bases; nucleotides outside the gene matches: 3. This CDR3 reads CASSGRGRNEQFF. The CDR3 bases are TGTGCCAGCAGTGGCAGGGGGCGCAATGAGCAGTTCTTC.

This clonotype was observed a handful of times. CDR3 nucleotide sequence: TGCGCCAGCTATCCGGGACTCCCGAACACCGGGGAGCTGTTTTTT. Translation: CASYPGLPNTGELFF. This chain links TRBV5-1 with TRBJ2-2; possible D gene TRBD2, 6 bases. The CDR3 contains 15 residues. V was pared by 7 bases and J by 0 bases, with 13 bases between. Germline CDR1 reads SGHRS; CDR2 reads YFSETQ.